This T cell receptor (beta chain) was documented in a study of human T cells and chemical hapten exposure. Individual cDNA molecules had unique molecular identifiers attached to them by the library. TCRdb redid the calling of the RACE reads with MiXCR, one entry per CDR3 protein. The table records about 42,000 distinct CDR3 sequences, more than 8.5% of them present only once. Time point here: patch test 2, 6 weeks after DPC sensitization. As for treatment: therapeutic diphenylcyclopropenone sensitization with weekly scalp DPC. This clonotype was detected ten times or more. The receptor was isolated from a woman in her 40s with alopecia areata. Some clones in this sample may be carry-over from other donors' samples. The sequenced sample was whole blood, obtained in connection with sensitization to the hapten diphenylcyclopropenone (DPC).

This CDR3 reads CASSLAGIGELFF. As DNA, the CDR3 is TGCGCCAGCAGCTTAGCTGGGATCGGGGAGCTGTTTTTT. The chain employs TRBV5-1 and TRBJ2-2, with no clear D. CDR3 length equals 13 residues. Germline assignment: CDR1 SGHRS and CDR2 YFSETQ. V was shortened by 2 bases and J by 7 bases, with 9 bases between the two germline ends.